The sequence of this T cell receptor beta chain was determined in a study of HIV-infected patients and healthy controls. This clonotype was seen ten or more times. The CDR3 covers 15 residues. Trimming removed 6 bases at V and 0 bases at J, with 12 bases between. Germline V gene sequence: CDR1 MNHEY, CDR2 SVGEGT. Each CDR3 protein is one row after TCRdb ran MiXCR on the 5' RACE reads. The sample contains 18,000 or so distinct CDR3 sequences, approximately 18% of which appear only once. This receptor was identified in a human donor in good health. J is TRBJ2-1 and V is TRBV6-2 or TRBV6-3; D call uncertain. The sample was CD8+ T cells from blood. The CDR3 loop reads CASSTGLNSYNEQFF. CDR3 coding DNA: TGTGCCAGCAGCACGGGTCTAAACTCCTACAATGAGCAGTTCTTC.